The 23 T cell receptor beta chains presented below share a single source sample, sequenced in a study of T cell clones after liver transplantation. Data came from immunoSEQ multiplex PCR; TCRdb stores just in-frame clones and leaves some out. Of tens of thousands of clones listed, 71% are singletons. The sequencing here drew on CD4+ T cells from blood, taken before liver transplant. The receptors were gathered from a human donor who received a liver transplant.

The chain employs TRBV6-5 and TRBJ2-4, with 7 nucleotides matching TRBD1. The length of the CDR3 is 14 residues. Trimming took 4 bases from V and 4 from J; bases not matched to a gene: 4. Germline CDR1 is MNHEY and CDR2 is SVGAGI. In DNA, the CDR3 is TGTGCCAGCAGTTTGACGGGACAGAAAAACATTCAGTACTTC. Its protein is CASSLTGQKNIQYF.

The CDR3 reads CASSPLGGYGYTF. CDR3 sequence (DNA): TGTGCCAGTAGCCCCCTAGGGGGCTATGGCTACACCTTC. This chain connects TRBV19 to TRBJ1-2; the D gene is possibly TRBD1 (6 bases). V was cut by 6 bases and J by 4 bases, with 12 bases left in between. This CDR3 is 13 amino acids long. Germline V gives CDR1 LNHDA, CDR2 SQIVND (reference sequence).

V is TRBV28 and J is TRBJ1-5, with 7 bases aligning to TRBD1. The V and J ends lost 6 bases and 6 bases, in that order; junction bases with no gene match: 11. This CDR3 spans 15 amino acids. The germline V gene encodes CDR1 MDHEN and CDR2 SYDVKM. CDR3 bases: TGTGCCAGCAGCGGAACAGGGGAGACAGGTCAGCCCCAGCATTTT. It is translated as CASSGTGETGQPQHF.

The V and J genes are TRBV4-1 and TRBJ1-4; TRBD1 might be the D (6 bases). This CDR3 comprises 15 residues. CDR1 and CDR2 (germline): MGHRA, YSYEKL. Trimming cost V 4 bases and J 2 bases, with 11 bases left between them. The CDR3 loop reads CASSPRGYTNEKLFF. CDR3 in DNA: TGCGCCAGCAGCCCCAGGGGATATACTAATGAAAAACTGTTTTTT.

The V gene is TRBV19, the J gene TRBJ2-1; weak D call: TRBD1 (5 bases). V was shortened by 6 bases and J by 4 bases, with 10 bases between the two germline ends. From germline, CDR1 is LNHDA and CDR2 SQIVND (reference sequence). The CDR3 totals 13 residues. The chain's CDR3 is CASRTDSYNEQFF. DNA for the CDR3: TGTGCCAGTAGGACCGACAGTTACAATGAGCAGTTCTTC. Variable domain in full (rest from reference TRBV19 and TRBJ2-1): DGGITQSPKYLFRKEGQNVTLSCEQNLNHDAMYWYRQDPGQGLRLIYYSQIVNDFQKGDIAEGYSVSREKKESFPLTVTSAQKNPTAFYLCASRTDSYNEQFFGPGTRLTVL.

V usage is TRBV19 and J usage is TRBJ1-6; maybe TRBD1 (6 bases). Trimming cost V 5 bases and J 6 bases, with 14 bases left between them. The CDR3 sequence is 15 residues long. Germline V lookup: CDR1 LNHDA, CDR2 SQIVND (reference sequence). CDR3 in DNA: TGTGCCAGTAGTCCGGCCAGGGGTCGTAATTCACCCCTCCACTTT. It specifies CASSPARGRNSPLHF.

This clone was counted between two and nine times. The rearrangement links TRBV4-1 to TRBJ2-1; 11 bases agree with TRBD2. V gave up 6 bases and J gave up 3 bases; unmatched junction bases: 4. The CDR3 consists of 15 residues. Germline V gives CDR1 MGHRA, CDR2 YSYEKL. The CDR3 region is CASSLGLADYNEQFF. CDR3 bases: TGCGCCAGCAGTTTGGGACTAGCGGACTACAATGAGCAGTTCTTC.

The V gene is TRBV6-5, the J gene TRBJ2-7; weak D call: TRBD2 (5 bases). CDR3 length: 12 residues. Germline V gene data show CDR1 as MNHEY and CDR2 as SVGAGI. V was trimmed by 6 bases and J by 7 bases, leaving 13 bases between them. For the CDR3, the DNA is TGTGCCAGCAGCGGAGGTTTTGGGGAGCAGTACTTC. Its protein product is CASSGGFGEQYF.

V usage is TRBV18 and J usage is TRBJ1-2; tentative D call: TRBD1 (5 bases). Germline V lookup: CDR1 KGHSH, CDR2 LQKENI. V lost 2 bases and J lost 2, with 15 bases in between. CDR3 size: 16 residues. The CDR3 coding sequence is TGTGCCAGCTCACCAAGGGGCAGCTCTTCAAACTATGGCTACACCTTC. This translates into CASSPRGSSSNYGYTF.

The J gene is TRBJ1-2, the V gene TRBV29-1; TRBD1 might be the D (5 bases). Looked up from germline, CDR1 is SQVTM and CDR2 is ANQGSEA. The CDR3 length is 11 residues. Trimming left V 4 bases short and J 6 bases short, with 9 bases between. Here the CDR3 DNA reads TGCAGCGTTGTCAGGGAACATGGCTACACCTTC. This encodes CSVVREHGYTF.

The rearrangement links TRBV27 to TRBJ2-2; D may be TRBD1 (5 bases). V lost 2 bases to trimming and J lost 6 bases, with 10 bases between them. CDR3 length: 14 amino acids. CDR1 MNHEY and CDR2 SMNVEV come from the germline V gene (reference sequence). The CDR3 sequence: CASSLNRLPGELFF. CDR3 DNA: TGTGCCAGCAGTTTAAACAGGCTCCCCGGGGAGCTGTTTTTT.

The gene calls are TRBV7-3 and TRBJ2-3, with 8 bases lining up with TRBD2. The germline CDR1 and CDR2 sequences are SGHTA and FQGTGA. The CDR3 has 14 residues. The V segment lost 5 bases and the J segment 4 bases; nucleotides outside the gene matches: 5. The CDR3 DNA is TGTGCCAGCAGCCCCGGGACTAGGGCAGATACGCAGTATTTT. As protein: CASSPGTRADTQYF.

The V gene is TRBV7-2, the J gene TRBJ2-7; 8 positions match TRBD1. The ends lost 5 bases at V and 5 bases at J; junction bases unmatched: 8. The CDR3 is 14 residues long. The germline CDR1 and CDR2 sequences are SGHTA and FQGNSA. CDR3 protein: CASSLRQGNHEQYF. In DNA, the CDR3 is TGTGCCAGCAGCCTCCGACAGGGGAACCACGAGCAGTACTTC.

The genes are TRBV30 and TRBJ2-2; D possibly corresponds to TRBD1 (6 bases). Germline V CDR1 and CDR2: GTSNPN, SVGIG (reference sequence). The ends were cut back, 2 bases at V and 7 bases at J, with 8 bases in the middle. The length of the CDR3 is 12 residues. CDR3: CAWSLGGGELFF. DNA of the CDR3: TGTGCCTGGAGTTTAGGGGGCGGGGAGCTGTTTTTT.

The chain carries TRBV5-6 and TRBJ2-1; maybe TRBD2 (7 bases). The CDR3 is 15 residues long. Per germline, CDR1 SGHDT and CDR2 YYEEEE. V was pared by 2 bases and J by 2 bases, with 11 bases between. CDR3 sequence: CASSLGGGTYNEQFF. The DNA for the CDR3 is TGTGCCAGCAGCTTAGGGGGGGGCACCTACAATGAGCAGTTCTTC.

The J gene is TRBJ2-3, the V gene TRBV19; 10 bases are a match to TRBD2. CDR1 LNHDA and CDR2 SQIVND come from the germline V gene (reference sequence). The ends lost 4 bases at V and 4 bases at J; junction bases unmatched: 11. The CDR3 is 17 amino acids. Here the CDR3 reads CASSTPSQRGGPDTQYF. The CDR3 nucleotides are TGTGCCAGTAGTACTCCCTCCCAGCGGGGGGGCCCAGATACGCAGTATTTT.

The rearrangement joins TRBV27 to TRBJ2-7; 9 bases are shared with TRBD1. Germline CDR1 and CDR2: MNHEY and SMNVEV (reference sequence). The CDR3 is 15 residues long. The ends lost 5 bases at V and 6 bases at J; junction bases unmatched: 11. The CDR3 loop is CASSPSRDRASEQYF. For the CDR3, the DNA is TGTGCCAGCAGTCCTTCCCGGGACAGGGCGTCCGAGCAGTACTTC.

The chain links TRBV10-1 to TRBJ2-3; D ambiguous. CDR1 and CDR2 (germline): WNHNN, SYGVQD (reference sequence). V lost 4 bases and J lost 4, with 9 bases in between. The CDR3 has 13 residues. Written as DNA, the CDR3 is TGCGCCAGCAGTGGTCCACCGGCAGATACGCAGTATTTT. It yields the protein CASSGPPADTQYF.

V gene TRBV30 combines with J gene TRBJ1-4, with D possibly being TRBD1 (5 bases). Looked up from germline, CDR1 is GTSNPN and CDR2 is SVGIG (reference sequence). This CDR3 spans 16 amino acids. Between the trimmed V and J ends, which lost 2 bases and 2 bases, there was a span of 15 bases. CDR3 sequence: CAWSMWGGATNEKLFF. CDR3 DNA sequence: TGTGCCTGGAGTATGTGGGGCGGCGCGACTAATGAAAAACTGTTTTTT.

The gene calls are TRBV5-1 and TRBJ2-3, with 8 bases aligning to TRBD2. J was trimmed by 2 bases and V by 0 bases; bases with no gene match: 5. The CDR3 contains 16 residues. CDR1 SGHRS and CDR2 YFSETQ come from the germline V gene. The CDR3 is CASSLASRGDTDTQYF. In DNA, the CDR3 is TGCGCCAGCAGCTTGGCCTCGCGGGGGGACACAGATACGCAGTATTTT.

The rearrangement links TRBV7-3 to TRBJ2-1; possibly TRBD1 for D (5 bases). The CDR3 is made up of 14 amino acids. V gave up 2 bases and J gave up 5 bases, with 10 bases separating them. Germline lookup yields CDR1 SGHTA and CDR2 FQGTGA. Here the CDR3 reads CASSLSGHNNEQFF. The DNA of the CDR3 is TGTGCCAGCAGCTTATCCGGACACAACAATGAGCAGTTCTTC. The whole variable domain, remainder taken from reference TRBV7-3 and TRBJ2-1, is GAGVSQTPSNKVTEKGKYVELRCDPISGHTALYWYRQSLGQGPEFLIYFQGTGAADDSGLPNDRFFAVRPEGSVSTLKIQRTERGDSAVYLCASSLSGHNNEQFFGPGTRLTVL.

The rearrangement links TRBV5-1 to TRBJ2-2, with TRBD2 as a possible D gene (6 bases). The germline gives CDR1 SGHRS, CDR2 YFSETQ. CDR3 length: 14 residues. Trimming cost V 3 bases and J 2 bases, with 8 bases left between them. CDR3 DNA sequence: TGCGCCAGCAGCTCCGGGACTAACACCGGGGAGCTGTTTTTT. Its translation is CASSSGTNTGELFF.

This chain links TRBV19 with TRBJ1-5, with no clear D. CDR3 length equals 15 residues. With 7 bases removed from V and 2 bases from J, the gap between germline ends came to 15 bases. From germline, CDR1 is LNHDA and CDR2 SQIVND (reference sequence). This CDR3 reads CASTVRRGGNQPQHF. CDR3 nucleotides: TGTGCCAGTACCGTACGACGGGGTGGCAATCAGCCCCAGCATTTT.